The 6 T cell receptor beta chains below were found in one sample sequenced in a study of regulatory T cells in long-lasting Graves disease. For TCR beta, libraries came from iRepertoire HTBI primers and Arm-PCR of CDR3 regions. TCRdb used MiXCR to reprocess the multiplex PCR reads, holding one entry per CDR3 protein. This sample has 300,000 to 350,000 distinct CDR3 sequences, with about 18% found just once. Time point: persistent/refractory GD, antithyroid drugs over 5 years with positive TRAb. PBMC RNA served as the TCR library source. The sample consisted of peripheral blood mononuclear cells (PBMCs), taken when the disease was refractory, from a patient treated with antithyroid drugs. The receptors come from a female donor with Graves disease.

This clonotype was recorded a few times. J is TRBJ2-1 and V is TRBV7-2, with a weak D call TRBD2 (5 bases). This CDR3 contains 15 residues. The V end was cut by 5 bases, the J end by 7 bases, with 18 bases between. The germline V gene has CDR1 SGHTA and CDR2 FQGNSA. CDR3 bases: TGTGCCAGCAGCCCTACGCCTCGAGGGCCTAATGAGCAGTTCTTC. It translates to CASSPTPRGPNEQFF.

The chain has TRBV7-9 and TRBJ2-5, with D perhaps TRBD1 (6 bases). V was cut by 4 bases and J by 5 bases, with 8 bases left in between. This CDR3 is 12 amino acids long. Germline V gene data show CDR1 as SEHNR and CDR2 as FQNEAQ (reference sequence). This CDR3 reads CASSWGPETQYF. CDR3 DNA: TGTGCCAGCAGCTGGGGGCCGGAGACCCAGTACTTC. The full variable domain, rest sourced from reference TRBV7-9 and TRBJ2-5, is DTGVSQNPRHKITKRGQNVTFRCDPISEHNRLYWYRQTLGQGPEFLTYFQNEAQLEKSRLLSDRFSAERPKGSFSTLEIQRTEQGDSAMYLCASSWGPETQYFGPGTRLLVL.

The chain has TRBV27 and TRBJ1-2; D is undetermined. In germline, CDR1 is MNHEY, CDR2 SMNVEV (reference sequence). V was clipped by 6 bases and J by 8 bases, with 19 bases between them. The CDR3 spans 14 residues. The CDR3 protein is CASSTLSTERGYTF. The CDR3 nucleotides are TGTGCCAGCAGCACGCTATCAACAGAAAGAGGCTACACCTTC.

This clonotype showed up many times. The rearrangement uses TRBV6-1 and TRBJ1-1, with D perhaps matching TRBD1 (5 bases). V was pared by 3 bases and J by 0 bases, with 8 bases between. Germline V gene data show CDR1 as MNHNS and CDR2 as SASEGT. The CDR3 extends over 14 amino acids. CDR3 sequence (DNA): TGTGCCAGCAGTGAGGGGGTGCTGAACACTGAAGCTTTCTTT. Translating it yields CASSEGVLNTEAFF.

Ten or more counts support this clonotype. CDR3 sequence reads: CASSWDRYEQYF. CDR3 nucleotides: TGTGCCAGCAGTTGGGACAGATACGAGCAGTACTTC. V and J are TRBV2 and TRBJ2-7; 7 positions match TRBD1. The CDR3 contains 12 residues. Germline V gene data show CDR1 as SNHLY and CDR2 as FYNNEI. V was clipped by 5 bases and J by 4 bases; unmatched bases: 2.

This clonotype was observed many times. This chain joins TRBV30 and TRBJ1-6; 8 nucleotides agree with TRBD1. There are 16 residues in the CDR3. The junction had 4 bases not matched to a gene; V was cut back by 3 bases and J by 0 bases. Germline V lookup: CDR1 GTSNPN, CDR2 SVGIG (reference sequence). As DNA, the CDR3 is TGTGCCTGGAGCGGAACAGGGGGCTCCTATAATTCACCCCTCCACTTT. As protein: CAWSGTGGSYNSPLHF.